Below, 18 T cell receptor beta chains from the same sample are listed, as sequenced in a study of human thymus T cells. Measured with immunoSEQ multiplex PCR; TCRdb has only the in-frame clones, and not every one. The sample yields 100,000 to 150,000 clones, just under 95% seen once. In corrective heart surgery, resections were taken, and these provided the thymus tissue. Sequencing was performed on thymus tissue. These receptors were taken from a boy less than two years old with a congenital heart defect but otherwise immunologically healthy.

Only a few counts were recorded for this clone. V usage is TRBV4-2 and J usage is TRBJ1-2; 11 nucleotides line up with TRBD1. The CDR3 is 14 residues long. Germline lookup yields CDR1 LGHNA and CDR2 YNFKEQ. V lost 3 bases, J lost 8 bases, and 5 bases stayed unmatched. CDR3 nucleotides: TGTGCCAGCAGCCAGGGACAGGGGGTGGGAGGCTACACCTTC. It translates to CASSQGQGVGGYTF.

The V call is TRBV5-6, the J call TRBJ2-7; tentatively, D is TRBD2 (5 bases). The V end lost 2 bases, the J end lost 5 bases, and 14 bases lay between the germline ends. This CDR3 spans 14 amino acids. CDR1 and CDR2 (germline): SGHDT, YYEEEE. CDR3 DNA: TGTGCCAGCAGCTTCGGGGTCCCGGGGAACGAGCAGTACTTC. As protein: CASSFGVPGNEQYF.

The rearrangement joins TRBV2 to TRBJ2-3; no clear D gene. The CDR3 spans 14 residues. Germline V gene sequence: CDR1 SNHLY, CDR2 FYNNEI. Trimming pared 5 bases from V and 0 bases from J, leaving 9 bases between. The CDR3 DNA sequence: TGTGCCAGCAGTCCTCCGACTAGCACAGATACGCAGTATTTT. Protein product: CASSPPTSTDTQYF.

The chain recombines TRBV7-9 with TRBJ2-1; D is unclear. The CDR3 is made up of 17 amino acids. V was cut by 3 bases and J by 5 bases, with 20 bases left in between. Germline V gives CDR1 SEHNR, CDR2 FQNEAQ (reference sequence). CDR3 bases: TGTGCCAGCAGCTTCGGACCGGCACCCAGGTTGCACAATGAGCAGTTCTTC. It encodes CASSFGPAPRLHNEQFF.

The CDR3 region has the DNA TGTGCCAGCATCGGCGTCCAACTGACCTCGGACACTGAAGCTTTCTTT. Encoded protein: CASIGVQLTSDTEAFF. This sequence joins TRBV2 and TRBJ1-1; D call uncertain. The V and J ends lost 7 bases and 3 bases respectively, with 21 bases between them. CDR1 is SNHLY and CDR2 is FYNNEI in the germline V gene. CDR3 length: 16 amino acids. Together with reference TRBV2 and TRBJ1-1, the CDR3 gives the full variable domain: EPEVTQTPSHQVTQMGQEVILRCVPISNHLYFYWYRQILGQKVEFLVSFYNNEISEKSEIFDDQFSVERPDGSNFTLKIRSTKLEDSAMYFCASIGVQLTSDTEAFFGQGTRLTVV.

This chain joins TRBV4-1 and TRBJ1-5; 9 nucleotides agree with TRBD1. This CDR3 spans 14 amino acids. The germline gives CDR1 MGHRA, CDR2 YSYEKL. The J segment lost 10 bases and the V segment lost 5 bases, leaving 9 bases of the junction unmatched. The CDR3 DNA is TGCGCCAGCAGCTTTGGACAGGGGATGTTACCCCAGCATTTT. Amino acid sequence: CASSFGQGMLPQHF.

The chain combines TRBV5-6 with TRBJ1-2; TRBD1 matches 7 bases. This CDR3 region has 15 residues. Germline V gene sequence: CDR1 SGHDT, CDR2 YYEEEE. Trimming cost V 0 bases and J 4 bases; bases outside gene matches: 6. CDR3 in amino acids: CASSLDGTAFYGYTF. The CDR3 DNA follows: TGTGCCAGCAGCTTGGACGGGACAGCTTTCTATGGCTACACCTTC.

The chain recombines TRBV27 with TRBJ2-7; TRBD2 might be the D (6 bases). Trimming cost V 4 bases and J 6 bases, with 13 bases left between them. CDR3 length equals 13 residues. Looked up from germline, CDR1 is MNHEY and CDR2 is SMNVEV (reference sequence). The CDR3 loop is CASSSMRGTEQYF. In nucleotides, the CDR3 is TGTGCCAGCAGTTCTATGCGGGGAACCGAGCAGTACTTC.

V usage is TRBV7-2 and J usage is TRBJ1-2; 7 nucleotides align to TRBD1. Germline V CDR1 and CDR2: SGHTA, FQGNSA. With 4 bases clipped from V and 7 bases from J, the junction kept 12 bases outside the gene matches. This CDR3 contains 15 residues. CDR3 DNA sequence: TGTGCCAGCAGCTCACCAGGGGGTAGTCAGAGTGGCTACACCTTC. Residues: CASSSPGGSQSGYTF.

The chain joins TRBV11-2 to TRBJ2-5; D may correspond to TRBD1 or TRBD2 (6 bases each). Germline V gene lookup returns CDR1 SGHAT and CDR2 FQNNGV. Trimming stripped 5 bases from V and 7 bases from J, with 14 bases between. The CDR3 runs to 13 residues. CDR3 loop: CASSRAWGATQYF. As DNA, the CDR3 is TGTGCCAGCAGCCGCGCCTGGGGGGCGACCCAGTACTTC.

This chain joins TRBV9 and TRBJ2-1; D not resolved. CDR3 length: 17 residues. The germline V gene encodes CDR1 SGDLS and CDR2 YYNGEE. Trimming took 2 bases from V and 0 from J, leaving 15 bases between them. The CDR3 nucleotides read TGTGCCAGCAGCGTTGGAGTCGGTTATAGCTCCTACAATGAGCAGTTCTTC. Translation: CASSVGVGYSSYNEQFF.

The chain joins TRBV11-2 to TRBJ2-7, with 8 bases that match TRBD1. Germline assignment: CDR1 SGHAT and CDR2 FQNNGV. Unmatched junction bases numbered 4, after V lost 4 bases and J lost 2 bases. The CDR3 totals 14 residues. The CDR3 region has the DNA TGTGCCAGCAGCTGCAGGGGGCCCGCCTACGAGCAGTACTTC. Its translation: CASSCRGPAYEQYF.

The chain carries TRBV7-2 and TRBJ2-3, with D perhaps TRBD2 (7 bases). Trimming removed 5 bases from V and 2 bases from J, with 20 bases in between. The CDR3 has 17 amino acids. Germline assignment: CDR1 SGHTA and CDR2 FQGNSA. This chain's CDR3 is CASSDYLERGATDTQYF. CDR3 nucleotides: TGTGCCAGCAGCGACTACTTAGAACGGGGGGCCACAGATACGCAGTATTTT.

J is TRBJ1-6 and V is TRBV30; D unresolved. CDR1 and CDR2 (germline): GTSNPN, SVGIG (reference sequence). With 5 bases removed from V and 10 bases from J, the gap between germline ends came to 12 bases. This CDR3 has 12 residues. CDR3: CAWDEGGSPLHF. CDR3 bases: TGTGCCTGGGATGAGGGAGGCTCACCCCTCCACTTT.

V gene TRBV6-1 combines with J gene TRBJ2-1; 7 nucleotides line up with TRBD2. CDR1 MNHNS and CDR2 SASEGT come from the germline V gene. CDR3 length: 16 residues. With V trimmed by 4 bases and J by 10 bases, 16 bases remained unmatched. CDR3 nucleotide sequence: TGTGCCAGCAGTGTTAGCGGGTATAGGCCACCGACGGAGCAGTTCTTC. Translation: CASSVSGYRPPTEQFF.

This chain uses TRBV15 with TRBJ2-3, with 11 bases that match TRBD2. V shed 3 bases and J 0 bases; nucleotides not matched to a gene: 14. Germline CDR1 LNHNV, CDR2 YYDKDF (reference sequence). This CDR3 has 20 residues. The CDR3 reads CATSRALTSGGYSSTDTQYF. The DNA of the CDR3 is TGTGCCACCAGCAGGGCCCTTACTAGCGGGGGTTATTCTAGCACAGATACGCAGTATTTT.

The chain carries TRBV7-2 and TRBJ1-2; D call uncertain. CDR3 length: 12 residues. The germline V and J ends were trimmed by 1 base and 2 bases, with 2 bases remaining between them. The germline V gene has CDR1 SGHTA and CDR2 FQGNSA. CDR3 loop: CASSLDNYGYTF. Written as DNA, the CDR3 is TGTGCCAGCAGCTTAGACAACTATGGCTACACCTTC.

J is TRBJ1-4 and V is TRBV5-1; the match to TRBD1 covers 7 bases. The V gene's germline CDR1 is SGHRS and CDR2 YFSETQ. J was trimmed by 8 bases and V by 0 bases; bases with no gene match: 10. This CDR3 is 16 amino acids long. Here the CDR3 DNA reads TGCGCCAGCAGCTTGGGGTCGACAGGGCTGGGGGAAAAACTGTTTTTT. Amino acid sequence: CASSLGSTGLGEKLFF.